This TCR beta chain was captured in a study of naive and memory T cell subsets. Whole-study findings and limits: Over 85% of naive TCR sequences appeared only once, unlike memory subsets.

An equimolar mix of two oligonucleotides served as the beta constant-region primer for TRBC1 and TRBC2. Via MiXCR, TCRdb re-called the UMI-ligation and nested PCR reads, giving one row per CDR3 protein. The data show about 85,000 distinct CDR3 sequences, under 15% seen once. A remark on this clonotype: Its antigen is as yet unknown.

This TCR came from a human donor in good health. The sample consisted of central memory CD4+ T cells from blood.

CDR3 bases: TGTGCCAGCAGCTTAGCCGGGCCAGCCTACGAGCAGTACTTC. This gives the protein CASSLAGPAYEQYF. The J gene is TRBJ2-7, the V gene TRBV7-9; D remains ambiguous. Looked up from germline, CDR1 is SEHNR and CDR2 is FQNEAQ (reference sequence). The CDR3 contains 14 residues. The V and J ends lost 0 bases and 2 bases respectively, with 8 bases between them.